This TCR beta chain was sequenced during a study of vaccination effects on CD4 cells after COVID-19. Study-wide background: Participants were given two doses of BNT162b2 or mRNA-1273 vaccine.

The V gene lost 3 bases and the J gene lost 2 bases, with 13 bases spanning the gap. The CDR3 extends over 16 amino acids. In germline, CDR1 is LGHNA, CDR2 YNFKEQ. Antigen-specific CD4+ T cells were first expanded with viral peptide pools by the ViraFEST assay and only then sequenced. The authors isolated CD4+ T cells after around 10 days of culture. Absence of prior SARS-CoV-2 infection characterized the vaccine recipients, who showed negative nucleocapsid antibodies. Repertoires were generated with immunoSEQ multiplex PCR, while TCRdb's copy carries only in-frame clones and drops some. The table has tens of thousands of clones, more than 60% seen once. Note on this clone: Its antigen is not known.

V usage is TRBV4-2 and J usage is TRBJ1-4; weak D call: TRBD1 (5 bases). This sample comprised CD4+ T cells from PBMCs cultured with SARS-CoV-2 spike peptides, obtained before COVID-19 vaccination. The sequence came from a human donor who received a COVID-19 vaccine. CDR3 loop: CASSQEEGSTNEKLFF. CDR3 DNA: TGTGCCAGCAGCCAGGAAGAGGGGTCCACTAATGAAAAACTGTTTTTT.